These 16 T cell receptor beta chains originate from one sample sequenced in a study of blood T cell repertoires in COVID-19. Some clones are missing from TCRdb's copy, which holds only in-frame ones; the method was immunoSEQ multiplex PCR. Counted here are approximately 89,000 clones, over 90% occurring once; the ten biggest clones make up about 4.1%. Sequencing was carried out using peripheral blood. The receptors here all came from a human donor with active COVID-19. The donor label of this sample is uncertain.

The table lists this clone with a count of one. The chain has TRBV6-5 and TRBJ2-1, with TRBD1 matching over 11 bases. The germline gives CDR1 MNHEY, CDR2 SVGAGI. Trimming at V came to 6 bases and at J to 6 bases, leaving 7 bases not matched to a gene. The CDR3 consists of 15 residues. CDR3 residues: CASSLRDRGGNEQFF. The CDR3 bases are TGTGCCAGCAGCCTCCGGGACAGGGGGGGCAATGAGCAGTTCTTC.

The chain carries TRBV9 and TRBJ1-1; no clear D gene. The V end lost 0 bases, the J end lost 1 base, and 7 bases lay between the germline ends. In germline, CDR1 is SGDLS, CDR2 YYNGEE. This CDR3 has 14 amino acids. CDR3 residues: CASSVVPGNTEAFF. In DNA form, the CDR3 reads TGTGCCAGCAGCGTAGTCCCGGGGAACACTGAAGCTTTCTTT. Combining the CDR3 with reference TRBV9 and TRBJ1-1 gives the whole variable domain DSGVTQTPKHLITATGQRVTLRCSPRSGDLSVYWYQQSLDQGLQFLIQYYNGEERAKGNILERFSAQQFPDLHSELNLSSLELGDSALYFCASSVVPGNTEAFFGQGTRLTVV.

J is TRBJ2-1 and V is TRBV15, with 8 bases lining up with TRBD1. Germline assignment: CDR1 LNHNV and CDR2 YYDKDF (reference sequence). CDR3 length: 14 residues. After removal of 4 bases from V and 2 bases from J, the junction contained 1 base not matched to a gene. The CDR3 reads CATSKGQAYNEQFF. CDR3 DNA: TGTGCCACCAGCAAGGGACAGGCCTACAATGAGCAGTTCTTC.

The chain links TRBV24-1 to TRBJ2-4; 10 bases fit TRBD2. The CDR3 extends over 15 amino acids. Germline assignment: CDR1 KGHDR and CDR2 SFDVKD. With V trimmed by 7 bases and J by 7 bases, 9 bases remained unmatched. CDR3 sequence (DNA): TGTGCCACCAGCTTCATAGCGGGAGGACGGAACATTCAGTACTTC. This translates into CATSFIAGGRNIQYF.

V is TRBV21-1 and J is TRBJ2-7; no check of the table's D call, TRBD1, against the DNA was made. TRBV21-1 is a listed pseudogene. The CDR3 extends over 15 amino acids. The CDR3 region is CASSKGGQRFYEQYF. DNA of the CDR3: TGTGCCAGCAGCAAAGGGGGACAGAGGTTCTACGAGCAGTACTTC.

V and J are TRBV6-5 and TRBJ2-7, with D tentatively TRBD2 (5 bases). V was clipped by 6 bases and J by 2 bases, with 14 bases between them. Germline lookup yields CDR1 MNHEY and CDR2 SVGAGI. The CDR3 loop spans 14 amino acids. The DNA for the CDR3 is TGTGCCAGCAGGGGAATGGAGGCCACCTACGAGCAGTACTTC. Its protein product is CASRGMEATYEQYF.

The chain joins TRBV9 to TRBJ2-1, with 11 bases lining up with TRBD2. CDR1 and CDR2 (germline): SGDLS, YYNGEE. The CDR3 is 17 amino acids. Trimming removed 1 base from V and 0 bases from J; junction bases left unmatched: 3. The CDR3 DNA reads as TGTGCCAGCAGCGTACTAGCGGGGGGACTCTCCTACAATGAGCAGTTCTTC. This sequence encodes CASSVLAGGLSYNEQFF. Variable domain in full (rest from reference TRBV9 and TRBJ2-1): DSGVTQTPKHLITATGQRVTLRCSPRSGDLSVYWYQQSLDQGLQFLIQYYNGEERAKGNILERFSAQQFPDLHSELNLSSLELGDSALYFCASSVLAGGLSYNEQFFGPGTRLTVL.

The rearrangement links TRBV3-1 (or the pseudogene TRBV3-2) to TRBJ1-1, with 7 bases that match TRBD1. V was clipped by 3 bases and J by 5 bases; unmatched bases: 6. This CDR3 has 14 residues. CDR1 and CDR2 from the germline V gene are LGHDT and YNNKEL (reference sequence). The DNA for the CDR3 is TGTGCCAGCAGCCACGGGACAGTCTTGACTGAAGCTTTCTTT. As protein: CASSHGTVLTEAFF.

The chain employs TRBV7-8 and TRBJ1-6; D unclear. From germline, CDR1 is SGHVS and CDR2 FQNEAQ. The CDR3 has 13 amino acids. Trimming left V 1 base short and J 7 bases short, with 5 bases between. The CDR3 region has the DNA TGTGCCAGCAGCTTAGTAATGAATTCACCCCTCCACTTT. It is translated as CASSLVMNSPLHF.

The V and J genes are TRBV5-5 and TRBJ2-7; D is unresolved. This CDR3 has 13 residues. V lost 1 base and J 7 bases, leaving 12 bases between the germline ends. From germline, CDR1 is SGHKS and CDR2 YYEKEE (reference sequence). The CDR3 sequence is CASSLHRSAEQYF. DNA for the CDR3: TGTGCCAGCAGCTTGCATCGGTCTGCTGAGCAGTACTTC. The entire variable domain, with the rest obtained from reference TRBV5-5 and TRBJ2-7, is as follows: DAGVTQSPTHLIKTRGQQVTLRCSPISGHKSVSWYQQVLGQGPQFIFQYYEKEERGRGNFPDRFSARQFPNYSSELNVNALLLGDSALYLCASSLHRSAEQYFGPGTRLTVT.

The chain couples TRBV28 to TRBJ2-3; 7 bases align to TRBD2. The CDR3 consists of 15 residues. Germline values: CDR1 MDHEN, CDR2 SYDVKM. The junction had 5 bases not matched to a gene; V was cut back by 3 bases and J by 2 bases. The chain's CDR3 is CASSFGLADTDTQYF. For the CDR3, the DNA is TGTGCCAGCAGTTTTGGGCTAGCGGACACAGATACGCAGTATTTT.

This clone was recorded only once. The V gene is TRBV10-3, the J gene TRBJ2-5; 11 nucleotides line up with TRBD2. The CDR3 totals 18 residues. After removal of 0 bases from V and 2 bases from J, the junction contained 8 bases not matched to a gene. Germline V gene lookup returns CDR1 ENHRY and CDR2 SYGVKD. CDR3 sequence reads: CAISESSASGGRQETQYF. CDR3 coding DNA: TGTGCCATCAGTGAGTCGAGTGCTAGCGGGGGGCGACAAGAGACCCAGTACTTC.

The chain couples TRBV27 to TRBJ1-1, with 9 bases that match TRBD1. Germline V CDR1 and CDR2: MNHEY, SMNVEV (reference sequence). CDR3 size: 14 residues. Trimming at V came to 4 bases and at J to 0 bases, leaving 0 bases not matched to a gene. CDR3 region: CASSYRGLNTEAFF. The CDR3 DNA follows: TGTGCCAGCAGTTACAGGGGGCTGAACACTGAAGCTTTCTTT.

This chain uses TRBV9 with TRBJ2-2, with 10 bases fitting TRBD2. After removal of 1 base from V and 4 bases from J, the junction contained 4 bases not matched to a gene. The CDR3 has 16 amino acids. CDR1 and CDR2 from the germline V gene are SGDLS and YYNGEE. The CDR3, as DNA: TGTGCCAGCAGCGTACTAGCGGGAGATGGCACCGGGGAGCTGTTTTTT. It encodes CASSVLAGDGTGELFF.

The rearrangement uses TRBV6-5 and TRBJ2-5, with TRBD1 matching 7 bases. Germline V gives CDR1 MNHEY, CDR2 SVGAGI. Trimming took 5 bases from V and 0 from J; bases not matched to a gene: 3. The CDR3 spans 14 residues. CDR3 DNA: TGTGCCAGCAGTAGAGGGACAGACCAAGAGACCCAGTACTTC. Its translation: CASSRGTDQETQYF.

This chain connects TRBV28 to TRBJ2-7; 7 bases are a match to TRBD2. The CDR3 has 15 residues. Germline assignment: CDR1 MDHEN and CDR2 SYDVKM. V lost 3 bases and J lost 3; bases outside the gene matches: 8. CDR3 loop: CASSLLTSPNYEQYF. For the CDR3, the DNA is TGTGCCAGCAGTTTGTTGACTAGCCCAAACTACGAGCAGTACTTC.